A single sample is the source of the 9 T cell receptor beta chains below, sequenced in a study of neurological immune-mediated disorders. TCRdb itself ran the 5' RACE reads through MiXCR, one entry per CDR3 protein. Of tens of thousands of distinct CDR3 sequences listed, around 4.6% are singletons. Sequencing input: PBMCs. All receptors come from a woman under 40 with multiple sclerosis.

This clonotype was picked up many times. The chain links TRBV20-1 to TRBJ2-5, with TRBD1 matching 10 bases. With V trimmed by 5 bases and J by 6 bases, 6 bases remained unmatched. This CDR3 has 13 residues. Germline CDR1 DFQATT, CDR2 SNEGSKA (reference sequence). Here the CDR3 DNA reads TGCAGTGCTCCGGACAGGGGGGGAAAGACCCAGTACTTC. Protein: CSAPDRGGKTQYF.

This clonotype was seen a few times. This chain joins TRBV5-6 and TRBJ2-5, with a tentative D call TRBD2 (6 bases). Germline V CDR1 and CDR2: SGHDT, YYEEEE. V was shortened by 4 bases and J by 3 bases, with 13 bases between the two germline ends. The CDR3 has 14 residues. Here the CDR3 reads CASSGGLYKETQYF. CDR3 bases: TGTGCCAGCAGCGGAGGACTATACAAAGAGACCCAGTACTTC.

This clonotype was counted many times. V gene TRBV20-1 combines with J gene TRBJ2-2; D is undetermined. The germline CDR1 and CDR2 sequences are DFQATT and SNEGSKA (reference sequence). The CDR3 length is 14 residues. Trimming pared 6 bases from V and 2 bases from J, leaving 13 bases between. The CDR3 sequence is CSAMAGLNTGELFF. DNA for the CDR3: TGCAGTGCCATGGCCGGGCTTAACACCGGGGAGCTGTTTTTT.

Ten or more counts support this clonotype. V usage is TRBV27 and J usage is TRBJ2-1, with 8 bases lining up with TRBD2. Germline-derived CDR1 and CDR2 are MNHEY and SMNVEV (reference sequence). CDR3 size: 18 residues. The ends lost 7 bases at V and 4 bases at J; junction bases unmatched: 18. The CDR3 nucleotides read TGTGCCAGCAAAGGACTAGCCACCCAAAGGGACGTATACAATGAGCAGTTCTTC. Residues: CASKGLATQRDVYNEQFF.

This clonotype was detected many times. V gene TRBV9 combines with J gene TRBJ2-1; maybe TRBD2 (6 bases). The ends were cut back, 4 bases at V and 0 bases at J, with 17 bases in the middle. This CDR3 region has 17 residues. Germline V gene lookup returns CDR1 SGDLS and CDR2 YYNGEE. The CDR3 sequence: CASSPGGAASSYNEQFF. The CDR3 DNA follows: TGTGCCAGCAGCCCCGGGGGAGCGGCCAGCTCCTACAATGAGCAGTTCTTC.

This clonotype came up many times. The rearrangement joins TRBV7-2 to TRBJ2-1, with D unclear. Germline CDR1 is SGHTA and CDR2 is FQGNSA. The CDR3 runs 14 residues. The ends were cut back, 1 base at V and 8 bases at J, with 12 bases in the middle. The DNA for the CDR3 is TGTGCCAGCAGCTTAGATCGGGCTAGAGATGAGCAGTTCTTC. Translation: CASSLDRARDEQFF. The full variable domain, completed using reference TRBV7-2 and TRBJ2-1, is GAGVSQSPSNKVTEKGKDVELRCDPISGHTALYWYRQSLGQGLEFLIYFQGNSAPDKSGLPSDRFSAERTGGSVSTLTIQRTQQEDSAVYLCASSLDRARDEQFFGPGTRLTVL.

The chain recombines TRBV20-1 with TRBJ2-7; unclear D gene. CDR1 and CDR2 from the germline V gene are DFQATT and SNEGSKA (reference sequence). Trimming cost V 3 bases and J 2 bases, with 14 bases left between them. The CDR3 loop spans 14 amino acids. The CDR3 is CSASSPENTYEQYF. Written as DNA, the CDR3 is TGCAGTGCTAGTTCGCCGGAGAACACCTACGAGCAGTACTTC.

This clonotype was detected ten times or more. V gene TRBV20-1 combines with J gene TRBJ2-3; 11 positions match TRBD2. V trimming: 5 bases; J trimming: 5 bases; junction bases outside the gene matches: 3. This CDR3 contains 13 residues. Looked up from germline, CDR1 is DFQATT and CDR2 is SNEGSKA (reference sequence). CDR3 region: CSAGLAGGDTQYF. The DNA for the CDR3 is TGCAGTGCTGGGCTAGCGGGAGGAGATACGCAGTATTTT.

The chain is built from TRBV20-1 and TRBJ2-7, with D maybe TRBD1 (6 bases). Trimming took 4 bases from V and 5 from J, leaving 12 bases between them. Looked up from germline, CDR1 is DFQATT and CDR2 is SNEGSKA (reference sequence). The CDR3 totals 12 residues. CDR3 sequence reads: CSATGQFDEQYF. As DNA, the CDR3 is TGCAGTGCTACCGGACAGTTCGACGAGCAGTACTTC.